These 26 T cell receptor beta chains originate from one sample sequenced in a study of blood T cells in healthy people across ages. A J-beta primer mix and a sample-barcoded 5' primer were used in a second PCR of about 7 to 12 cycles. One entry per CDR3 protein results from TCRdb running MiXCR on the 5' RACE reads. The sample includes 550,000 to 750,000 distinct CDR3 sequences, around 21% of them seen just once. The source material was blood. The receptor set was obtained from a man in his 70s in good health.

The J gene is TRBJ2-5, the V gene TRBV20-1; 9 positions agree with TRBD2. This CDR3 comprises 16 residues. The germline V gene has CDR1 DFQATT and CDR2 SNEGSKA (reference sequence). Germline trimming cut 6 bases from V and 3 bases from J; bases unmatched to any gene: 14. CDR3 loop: CSAPSPLAGVKETQYF. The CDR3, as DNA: TGCAGTGCCCCGTCACCTTTAGCGGGAGTAAAAGAGACCCAGTACTTC.

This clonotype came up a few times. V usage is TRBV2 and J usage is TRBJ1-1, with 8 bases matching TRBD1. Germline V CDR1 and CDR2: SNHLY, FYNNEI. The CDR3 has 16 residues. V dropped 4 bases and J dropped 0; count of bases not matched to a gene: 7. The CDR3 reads CASSGDRGAMNTEAFF. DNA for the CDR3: TGTGCCAGCAGTGGAGACAGGGGTGCCATGAACACTGAAGCTTTCTTT.

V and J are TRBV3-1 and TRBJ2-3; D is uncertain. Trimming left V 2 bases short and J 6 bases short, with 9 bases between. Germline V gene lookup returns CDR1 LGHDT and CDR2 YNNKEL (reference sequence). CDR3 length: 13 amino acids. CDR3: CASSQNLRDTQYF. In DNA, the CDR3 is TGTGCCAGCAGCCAAAACCTACGGGATACGCAGTATTTT.

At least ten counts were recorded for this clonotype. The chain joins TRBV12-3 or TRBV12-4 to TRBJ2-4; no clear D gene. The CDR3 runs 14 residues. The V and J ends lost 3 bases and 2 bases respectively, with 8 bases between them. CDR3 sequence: CASSFAVSKNIQYF. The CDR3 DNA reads TGTGCCAGCAGTTTTGCGGTGTCCAAAAACATTCAGTACTTC.

The CDR3 DNA sequence: TGTGCCAGCAGCTTGTCCCAGGAGGACGAGCAGTACTTC. As protein: CASSLSQEDEQYF. The chain carries TRBV5-6 and TRBJ2-7; tentatively, D is TRBD2 (5 bases). Germline CDR1 reads SGHDT; CDR2 reads YYEEEE. The V end lost 1 base, the J end lost 5 bases, and 10 bases lay between the germline ends. The CDR3 length is 13 residues.

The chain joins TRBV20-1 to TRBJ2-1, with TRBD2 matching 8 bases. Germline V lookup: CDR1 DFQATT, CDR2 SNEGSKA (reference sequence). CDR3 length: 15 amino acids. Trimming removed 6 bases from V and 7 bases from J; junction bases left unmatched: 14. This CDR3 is CSAPSSGRNINEQFF. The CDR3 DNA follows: TGCAGTGCCCCCTCGAGCGGGAGAAATATAAATGAGCAGTTCTTC.

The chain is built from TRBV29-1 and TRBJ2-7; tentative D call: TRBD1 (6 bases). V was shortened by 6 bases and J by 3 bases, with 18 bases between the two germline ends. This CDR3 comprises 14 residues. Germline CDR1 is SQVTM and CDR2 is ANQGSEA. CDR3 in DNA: TGCAGCGTGAATCTACAGGGCGGTATCTACGAGCAGTACTTC. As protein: CSVNLQGGIYEQYF.

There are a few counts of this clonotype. The CDR3 is CASSDGSSSYNEQFF. As DNA, the CDR3 is TGCGCCAGCAGTGACGGGTCGAGCTCCTACAATGAGCAGTTCTTC. The rearrangement links TRBV5-1 to TRBJ2-1; D call uncertain. V was pared by 5 bases and J by 0 bases, with 12 bases between. The CDR3 has 15 residues. Germline V CDR1 and CDR2: SGHRS, YFSETQ.

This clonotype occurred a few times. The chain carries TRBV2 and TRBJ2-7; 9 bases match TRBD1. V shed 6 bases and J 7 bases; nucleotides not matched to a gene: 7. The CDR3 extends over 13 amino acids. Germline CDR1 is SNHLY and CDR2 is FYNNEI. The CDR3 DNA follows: TGTGCCAGCAGAACAACAGGGGGCGGGGAGCAGTACTTC. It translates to CASRTTGGGEQYF.

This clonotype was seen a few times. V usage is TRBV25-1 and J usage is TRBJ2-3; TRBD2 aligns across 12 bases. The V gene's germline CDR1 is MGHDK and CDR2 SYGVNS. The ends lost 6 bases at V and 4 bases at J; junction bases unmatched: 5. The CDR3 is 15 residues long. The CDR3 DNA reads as TGTGCCAGCAGGACTAGCGGGAGTTTATCAGATACGCAGTATTTT. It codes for CASRTSGSLSDTQYF.

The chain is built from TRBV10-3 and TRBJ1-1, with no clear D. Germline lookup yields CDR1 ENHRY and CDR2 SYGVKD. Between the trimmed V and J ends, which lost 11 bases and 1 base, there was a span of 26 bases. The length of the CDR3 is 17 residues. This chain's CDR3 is CAPVRPVGRPPNTEAFF. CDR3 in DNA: TGTGCCCCGGTCCGTCCCGTCGGGAGGCCCCCGAACACTGAAGCTTTCTTT.

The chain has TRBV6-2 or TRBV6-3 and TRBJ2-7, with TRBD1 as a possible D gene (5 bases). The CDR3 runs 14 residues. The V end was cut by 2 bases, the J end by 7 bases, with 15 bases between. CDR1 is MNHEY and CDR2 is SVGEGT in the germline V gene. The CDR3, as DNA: TGTGCCAGCAGTTACACCCCAGGGTTAAGGGAGCAGTACTTC. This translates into CASSYTPGLREQYF.

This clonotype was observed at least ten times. CDR3 region: CASSQGSSGNVYEQFF. CDR3 in DNA: TGTGCCAGCAGCCAAGGTTCCAGCGGGAATGTCTATGAGCAGTTCTTC. This chain connects TRBV14 to TRBJ2-1; 7 bases fit TRBD2. The CDR3 is 16 amino acids. V shed 1 base, J shed 8 bases, and the junction held 11 bases outside the gene matches. From germline, CDR1 is SGHDN and CDR2 FVKESK.

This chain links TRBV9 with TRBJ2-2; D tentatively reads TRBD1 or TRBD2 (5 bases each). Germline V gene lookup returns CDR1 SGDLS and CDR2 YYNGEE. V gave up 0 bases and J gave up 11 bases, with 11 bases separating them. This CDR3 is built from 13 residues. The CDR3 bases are TGTGCCAGCAGCGTAGGAGGGGACCGAGAGCTGTTTTTT. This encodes CASSVGGDRELFF.

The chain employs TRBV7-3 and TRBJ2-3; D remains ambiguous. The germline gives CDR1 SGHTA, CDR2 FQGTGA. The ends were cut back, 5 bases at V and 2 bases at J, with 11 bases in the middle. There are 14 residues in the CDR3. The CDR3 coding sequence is TGTGCCAGCAGCAAAACTACCAACACAGATACGCAGTATTTT. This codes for CASSKTTNTDTQYF.

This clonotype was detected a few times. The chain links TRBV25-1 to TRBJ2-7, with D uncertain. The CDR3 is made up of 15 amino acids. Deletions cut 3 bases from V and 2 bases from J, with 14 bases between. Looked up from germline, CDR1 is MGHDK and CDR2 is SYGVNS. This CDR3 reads CASSETYPGAYEQYF. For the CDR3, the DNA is TGTGCCAGCAGTGAGACCTACCCTGGGGCCTACGAGCAGTACTTC.

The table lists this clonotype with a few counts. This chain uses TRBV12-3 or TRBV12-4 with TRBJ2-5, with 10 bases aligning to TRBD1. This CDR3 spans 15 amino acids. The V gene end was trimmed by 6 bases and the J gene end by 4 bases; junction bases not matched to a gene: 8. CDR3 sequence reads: CASSPRDRGRETQYF. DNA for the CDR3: TGTGCCAGCAGCCCCCGGGACAGGGGAAGAGAGACCCAGTACTTC.

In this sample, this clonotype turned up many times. The CDR3 DNA sequence: TGTGCCAGCAGTTGGACAGGGGGTTTGGACCAAGAGACCCAGTACTTC. This gives the protein CASSWTGGLDQETQYF. The gene calls are TRBV12-3 or TRBV12-4 and TRBJ2-5; 10 bases are a match to TRBD1. V was clipped by 4 bases and J by 0 bases; unmatched bases: 5. The CDR3 spans 16 residues.

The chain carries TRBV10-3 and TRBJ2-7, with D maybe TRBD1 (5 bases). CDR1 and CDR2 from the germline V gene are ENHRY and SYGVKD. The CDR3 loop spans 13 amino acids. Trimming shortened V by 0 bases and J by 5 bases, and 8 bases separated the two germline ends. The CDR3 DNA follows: TGTGCCATCAGTGAGTCAGGACAAAACGAGCAGTACTTC. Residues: CAISESGQNEQYF.

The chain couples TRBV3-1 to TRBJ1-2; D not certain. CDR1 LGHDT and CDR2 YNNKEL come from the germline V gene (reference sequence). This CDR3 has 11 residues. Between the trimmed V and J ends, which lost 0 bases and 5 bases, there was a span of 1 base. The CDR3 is CASSQEYGYTF. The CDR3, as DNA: TGTGCCAGCAGCCAAGAGTATGGCTACACCTTC. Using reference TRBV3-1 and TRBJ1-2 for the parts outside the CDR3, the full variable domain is DTAVSQTPKYLVTQMGNDKSIKCEQNLGHDTMYWYKQDSKKFLKIMFSYNNKELIINETVPNRFSPKSPDKAHLNLHINSLELGDSAVYFCASSQEYGYTFGSGTRLTVV.

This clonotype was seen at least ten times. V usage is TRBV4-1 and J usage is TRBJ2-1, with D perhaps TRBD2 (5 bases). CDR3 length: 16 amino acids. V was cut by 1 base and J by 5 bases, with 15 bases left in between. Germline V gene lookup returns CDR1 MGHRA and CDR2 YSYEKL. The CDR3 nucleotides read TGCGCCAGCAGCCAAGGATTAGGCCGGACTCACAATGAGCAGTTCTTC. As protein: CASSQGLGRTHNEQFF.

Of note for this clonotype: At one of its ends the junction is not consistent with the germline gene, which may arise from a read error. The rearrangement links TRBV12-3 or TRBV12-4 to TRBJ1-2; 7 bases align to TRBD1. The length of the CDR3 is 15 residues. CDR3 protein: CASSPKAQGTAGSTF. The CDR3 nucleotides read TGTGCCAGCAGTCCTAAAGCACAGGGGACGGCTGGCTCCACCTTC.

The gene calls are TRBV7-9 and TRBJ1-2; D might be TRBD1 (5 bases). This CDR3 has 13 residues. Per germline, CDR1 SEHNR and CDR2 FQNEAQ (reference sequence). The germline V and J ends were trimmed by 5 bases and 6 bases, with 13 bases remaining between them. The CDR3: CASSPQGFNGYTF. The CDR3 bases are TGTGCCAGCAGCCCCCAGGGATTTAATGGCTACACCTTC.

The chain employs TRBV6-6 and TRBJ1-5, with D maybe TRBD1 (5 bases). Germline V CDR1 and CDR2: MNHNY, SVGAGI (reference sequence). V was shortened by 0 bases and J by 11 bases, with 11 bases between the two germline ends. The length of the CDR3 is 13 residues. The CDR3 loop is CASSYSGTSAQHF. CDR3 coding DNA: TGTGCCAGCAGTTACTCGGGGACGTCGGCCCAGCATTTT.

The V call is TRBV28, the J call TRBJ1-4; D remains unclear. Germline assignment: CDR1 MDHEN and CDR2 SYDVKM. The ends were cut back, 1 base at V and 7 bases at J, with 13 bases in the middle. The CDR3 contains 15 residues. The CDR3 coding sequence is TGTGCCAGCAGTTTATTGGGGAAGCAAGGTGAAAAACTGTTTTTT. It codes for CASSLLGKQGEKLFF.

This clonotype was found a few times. This CDR3 is CASSQESRAQETQYF. The CDR3 nucleotides are TGTGCCAGCAGCCAAGAAAGCAGGGCCCAAGAGACCCAGTACTTC. V is TRBV4-2 and J is TRBJ2-5, with D tentatively TRBD1 (5 bases). This CDR3 is 15 amino acids long. Germline lookup yields CDR1 LGHNA and CDR2 YNFKEQ. V was pared by 0 bases and J by 1 base, with 9 bases between.